The clone carrying this T cell receptor (beta chain) showed up many times. Time point specified: pre-sensitization, week 0. Specified treatment: therapeutic diphenylcyclopropenone sensitization with weekly scalp DPC. The data derive from a study of human T cells and chemical hapten exposure. The overall study: The scalp of each patient received a weekly diphenylcyclopropenone dose for the full roughly 25-week study.

TCRdb re-called the RACE reads through MiXCR, storing one row per CDR3 protein. There are about 380,000 distinct CDR3 sequences in the sample; more than 4.5% occur only once, and 2% to 3% lies in the top ten. The CDR3 is 13 residues long. Trimming removed 2 bases at V and 4 bases at J, with 8 bases between. Germline CDR1 MNHNS, CDR2 SASEGT. The TCR originated in a woman between 45 and 60 years old with alopecia areata. Some clones in this sample may be carry-over from other donors' samples. The chain has TRBV6-1 and TRBJ1-1; no firm D call. The sample here was whole blood, taken in connection with sensitization to the hapten diphenylcyclopropenone (DPC). CDR3 amino acids: CASSETVGTEAFF. The CDR3 coding sequence is TGTGCCAGCAGTGAAACCGTGGGCACTGAAGCTTTCTTT.